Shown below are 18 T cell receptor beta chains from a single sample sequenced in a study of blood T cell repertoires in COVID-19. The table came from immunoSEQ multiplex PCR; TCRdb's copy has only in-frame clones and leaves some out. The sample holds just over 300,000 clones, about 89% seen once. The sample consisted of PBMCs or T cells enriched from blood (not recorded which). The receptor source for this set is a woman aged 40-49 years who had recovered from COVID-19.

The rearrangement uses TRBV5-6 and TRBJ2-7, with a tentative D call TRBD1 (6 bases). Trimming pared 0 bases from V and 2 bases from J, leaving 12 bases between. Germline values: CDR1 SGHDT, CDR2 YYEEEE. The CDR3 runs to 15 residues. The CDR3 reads CASSLGQVGTYEQYF. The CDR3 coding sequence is TGTGCCAGCAGCTTGGGACAGGTCGGGACCTACGAGCAGTACTTC.

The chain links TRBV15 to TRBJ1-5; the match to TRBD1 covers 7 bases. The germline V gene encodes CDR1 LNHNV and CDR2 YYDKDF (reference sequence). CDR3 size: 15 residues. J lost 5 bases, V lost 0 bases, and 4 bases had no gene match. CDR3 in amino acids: CATSRDDREYQPQHF. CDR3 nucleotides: TGTGCCACCAGCAGAGATGACAGGGAGTATCAGCCCCAGCATTTT.

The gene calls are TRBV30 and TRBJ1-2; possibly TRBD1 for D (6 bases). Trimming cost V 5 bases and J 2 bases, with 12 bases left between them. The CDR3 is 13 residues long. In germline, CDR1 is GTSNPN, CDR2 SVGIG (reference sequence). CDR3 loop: CAWLDRSNYGYTF. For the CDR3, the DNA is TGTGCCTGGCTGGACAGATCCAACTATGGCTACACCTTC.

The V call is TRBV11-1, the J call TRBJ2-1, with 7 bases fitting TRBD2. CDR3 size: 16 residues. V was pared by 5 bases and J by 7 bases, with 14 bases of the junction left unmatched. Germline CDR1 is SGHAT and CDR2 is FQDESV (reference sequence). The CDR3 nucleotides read TGTGCCAGCAGCGCCCGACTAGCCGGACGGGGAAATGAGCAGTTCTTC. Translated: CASSARLAGRGNEQFF.

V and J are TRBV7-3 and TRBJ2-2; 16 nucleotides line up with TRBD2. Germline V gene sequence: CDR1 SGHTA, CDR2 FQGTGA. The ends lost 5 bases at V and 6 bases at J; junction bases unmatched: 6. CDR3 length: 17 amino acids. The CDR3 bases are TGTGCCAGCAGCCCATGGGGACTAGCGGGAGGGGCCGGGGAGCTGTTTTTT. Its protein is CASSPWGLAGGAGELFF.

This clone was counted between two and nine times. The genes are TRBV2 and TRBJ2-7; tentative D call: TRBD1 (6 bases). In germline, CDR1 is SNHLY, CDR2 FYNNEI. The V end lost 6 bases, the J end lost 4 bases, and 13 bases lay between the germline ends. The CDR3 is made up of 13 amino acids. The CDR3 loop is CASRTLDRYEQYF. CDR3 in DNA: TGTGCCAGCAGGACCCTGGACAGATACGAGCAGTACTTC. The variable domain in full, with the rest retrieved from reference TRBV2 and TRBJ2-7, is EPEVTQTPSHQVTQMGQEVILRCVPISNHLYFYWYRQILGQKVEFLVSFYNNEISEKSEIFDDQFSVERPDGSNFTLKIRSTKLEDSAMYFCASRTLDRYEQYFGPGTRLTVT.

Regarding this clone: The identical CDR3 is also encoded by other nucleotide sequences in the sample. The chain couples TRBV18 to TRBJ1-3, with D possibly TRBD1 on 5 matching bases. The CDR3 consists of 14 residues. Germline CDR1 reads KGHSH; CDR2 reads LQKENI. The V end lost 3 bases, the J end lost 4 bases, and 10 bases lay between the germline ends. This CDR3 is CASSPQGSGNTIYF. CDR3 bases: TGTGCCAGCTCACCTCAGGGTTCCGGAAACACCATATATTTT.

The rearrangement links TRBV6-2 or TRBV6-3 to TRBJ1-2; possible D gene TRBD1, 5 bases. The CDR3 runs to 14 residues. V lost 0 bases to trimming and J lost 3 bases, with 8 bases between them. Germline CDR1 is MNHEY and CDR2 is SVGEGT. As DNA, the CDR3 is TGTGCCAGCAGTTACTCTCAGGGATACTATGGCTACACCTTC. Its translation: CASSYSQGYYGYTF.

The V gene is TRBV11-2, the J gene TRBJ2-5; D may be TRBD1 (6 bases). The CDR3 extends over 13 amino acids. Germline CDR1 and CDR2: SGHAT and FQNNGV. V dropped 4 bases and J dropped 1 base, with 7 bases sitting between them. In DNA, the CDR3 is TGTGCCAGCAGCTCAGGGGTCCAAGAGACCCAGTACTTC. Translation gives CASSSGVQETQYF.

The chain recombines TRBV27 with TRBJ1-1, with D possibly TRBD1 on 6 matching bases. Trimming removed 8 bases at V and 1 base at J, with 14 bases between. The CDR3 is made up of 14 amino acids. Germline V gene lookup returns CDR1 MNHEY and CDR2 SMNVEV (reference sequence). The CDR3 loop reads CASGLQTGNTEAFF. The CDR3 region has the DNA TGTGCCAGCGGGTTACAGACAGGGAACACTGAAGCTTTCTTT.

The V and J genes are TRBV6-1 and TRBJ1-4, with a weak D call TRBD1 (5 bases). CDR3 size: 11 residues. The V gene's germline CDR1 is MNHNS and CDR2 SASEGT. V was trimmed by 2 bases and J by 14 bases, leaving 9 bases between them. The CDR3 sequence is CASSELGGLFF. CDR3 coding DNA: TGTGCCAGCAGTGAATTGGGGGGGCTGTTTTTT.

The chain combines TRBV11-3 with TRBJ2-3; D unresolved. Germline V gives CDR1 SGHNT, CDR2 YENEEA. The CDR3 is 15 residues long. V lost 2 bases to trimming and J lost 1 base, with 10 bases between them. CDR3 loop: CASSLSVGGTDTQYF. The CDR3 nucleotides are TGTGCCAGCAGCTTAAGCGTCGGAGGCACAGATACGCAGTATTTT.

CDR3 residues: CASSLTGTDYGYTF. The CDR3, as DNA: TGTGCCAGCAGCTTAACCGGGACAGACTATGGCTACACCTTC. This rearrangement joins TRBV7-3 to TRBJ1-2, with 7 bases fitting TRBD1. The CDR3 extends over 14 amino acids. The junction had 1 base not matched to a gene; V was cut back by 0 bases and J by 3 bases. Germline values: CDR1 SGHTA, CDR2 FQGTGA.

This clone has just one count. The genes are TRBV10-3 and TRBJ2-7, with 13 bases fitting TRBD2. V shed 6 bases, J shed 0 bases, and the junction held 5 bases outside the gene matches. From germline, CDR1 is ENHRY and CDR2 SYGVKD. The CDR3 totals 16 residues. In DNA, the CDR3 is TGTGCCATCAGAGGGACTAGCGGGGCCCGCTCCTACGAGCAGTACTTC. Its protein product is CAIRGTSGARSYEQYF.

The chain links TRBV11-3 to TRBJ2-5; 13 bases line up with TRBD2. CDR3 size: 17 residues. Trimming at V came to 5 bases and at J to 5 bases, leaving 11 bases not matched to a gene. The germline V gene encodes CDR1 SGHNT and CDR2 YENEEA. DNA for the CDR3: TGTGCCAGCAGCCTCCGGACTAGCGGGAGAGGACTGGAGACCCAGTACTTC. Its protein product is CASSLRTSGRGLETQYF.

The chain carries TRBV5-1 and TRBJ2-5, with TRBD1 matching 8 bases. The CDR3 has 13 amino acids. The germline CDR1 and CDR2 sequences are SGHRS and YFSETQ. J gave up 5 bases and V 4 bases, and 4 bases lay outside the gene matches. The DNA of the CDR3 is TGCGCCAGCAGCCACCCAGGGGGCGAGACCCAGTACTTC. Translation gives CASSHPGGETQYF.

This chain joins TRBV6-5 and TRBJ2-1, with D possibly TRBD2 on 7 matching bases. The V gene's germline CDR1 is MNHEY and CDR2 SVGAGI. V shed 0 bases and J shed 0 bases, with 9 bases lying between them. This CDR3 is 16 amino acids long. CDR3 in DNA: TGTGCCAGCAGTTACTCTCGGGGGGCCTCCTACAATGAGCAGTTCTTC. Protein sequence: CASSYSRGASYNEQFF.

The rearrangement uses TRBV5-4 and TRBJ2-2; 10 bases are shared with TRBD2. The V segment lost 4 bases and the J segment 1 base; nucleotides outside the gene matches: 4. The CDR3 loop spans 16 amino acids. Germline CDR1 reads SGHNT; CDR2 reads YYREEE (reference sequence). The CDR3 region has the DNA TGTGCCAGCAGCCAGAGGACTAGCGGGAACACCGGGGAGCTGTTTTTT. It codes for CASSQRTSGNTGELFF.